The rows below give T cell receptor beta chains drawn from one sample of a study of blood T cell repertoires in COVID-19. Profiling relied on immunoSEQ multiplex PCR, and the TCRdb table lists in-frame clones only, not all of them. Seen here are 350,000 to 400,000 clones, around nine tenths observed once, and the top ten hold more than 0.85%. The sample was PBMCs or T cells enriched from blood (not recorded which). These receptors were obtained from a woman under 40 with acute COVID-19. CDR3s include the opening cysteine and the closing phenylalanine or tryptophan. The order of the fields is clone size, J gene, D gene, V gene, CDR3 DNA, CDR3 protein. The D gene is left open where the match is weak. Clone sizes are given selectively: once, few, many, or a class where the clone is expanded.

size: .
J: TRBJ1-6
D: .
V: TRBV24-1
DNA: TGTGCCACTCAGTATTTCAATTCACCCCTCCACTTT
CDR3: CATQYFNSPLHF

size: .
J: TRBJ2-2
D: TRBD1
V: TRBV19
DNA: TGTGCCTGCCTGGACAGGGGCGGCCAAAACACCGGGGAGCTGTTTTTT
CDR3: CACLDRGGQNTGELFF

size: .
J: TRBJ2-7
D: TRBD2
V: TRBV5-6
DNA: TGTGCCAGCAGCTTAGGACCCCGGGGGGGCGGCGAGCAGTACTTC
CDR3: CASSLGPRGGGEQYF

size: .
J: TRBJ1-4
D: TRBD1
V: TRBV24-1
DNA: TGTGCCACCAGTGCCGGGGACAGGGCGAATGAAAAACTGTTTTTT
CDR3: CATSAGDRANEKLFF

size: .
J: TRBJ2-2
D: TRBD2
V: TRBV30
DNA: TGTGCCTGGAGTGGGGTTGCGGGGGGGCGCACCGGGGAGCTGTTTTTT
CDR3: CAWSGVAGGRTGELFF

size: .
J: TRBJ1-1
D: .
V: TRBV9
DNA: TGTGCCAGCAGCGTAGTACCTACTCGTGAAGCTTTCTTT
CDR3: CASSVVPTREAFF

size: .
J: TRBJ1-6
D: TRBD1
V: TRBV6-5
DNA: TGTGCCAGCACCCCGGGATCGGCAGGGGGCTCACCCCTCCACTTT
CDR3: CASTPGSAGGSPLHF

size: .
J: TRBJ1-1
D: .
V: TRBV20-1
DNA: TGCAGTGCTAGTAACCCGTACTCCACTGAAGCTTTCTTT
CDR3: CSASNPYSTEAFF

size: .
J: TRBJ1-4
D: .
V: TRBV14
DNA: TGTGCCAGCAGCCAAGGAGCGGGGGCGCGGGGCGAAAAACTGTTTTTT
CDR3: CASSQGAGARGEKLFF

size: few
J: TRBJ1-2
D: TRBD1
V: TRBV29-1
DNA: TGCAGCGCCTATTCGTCAGGGGGCAGCCGCCCAATCTATGGCTACACCTTC
CDR3: CSAYSSGGSRPIYGYTF

size: .
J: TRBJ2-7
D: TRBD1
V: TRBV3-1/TRBV3-2
DNA: TGTGCCAGCAGCCCCCGGGACAGGGTAAGCGAGCAGTACTTC
CDR3: CASSPRDRVSEQYF

size: .
J: TRBJ1-1
D: .
V: TRBV10-3
DNA: TGTGCCATCAGTGAGTCTACAGGGCTGAACACTGAAGCTTTCTTT
CDR3: CAISESTGLNTEAFF

size: .
J: TRBJ1-1
D: TRBD1
V: TRBV9
DNA: TGTGCCAGCAGCGTCACAGGGGTGGACACTGAAGCTTTCTTT
CDR3: CASSVTGVDTEAFF

size: .
J: TRBJ1-2
D: TRBD1
V: TRBV10-3
DNA: TGTGCCACCCGGGCCAACGCGGGACAGATATATGGCTACACCTTC
CDR3: CATRANAGQIYGYTF

size: .
J: TRBJ1-4
D: TRBD1
V: TRBV7-6
DNA: TGTGCCAGCAGCGCTAATGACATACAGGGGGACCTATTGGAAAAACTGTTTTTT
CDR3: CASSANDIQGDLLEKLFF

size: .
J: TRBJ2-5
D: .
V: TRBV13
DNA: TGTGCCAGCAGCTTAGGCCGGAGGGTTCAAGAGACCCAGTACTTC
CDR3: CASSLGRRVQETQYF

size: .
J: TRBJ1-4
D: TRBD1
V: TRBV5-1
DNA: TGCGCCAGCAGCCGCAATACCGGGACAGGGTCTTTTGGTGAAAAACTGTTTTTT
CDR3: CASSRNTGTGSFGEKLFF

size: many
J: TRBJ2-7
D: .
V: TRBV9
DNA: TGTGCCAGCACCCGAAGCGGGTTTCGCTACGAGCAGTACTTC
CDR3: CASTRSGFRYEQYF

size: .
J: TRBJ1-2
D: .
V: TRBV10-3
DNA: TGTGCCATCAGTGAGTCGGGCAACCACTATGGCTACACCTTC
CDR3: CAISESGNHYGYTF

size: .
J: TRBJ2-1
D: TRBD1
V: TRBV5-5
DNA: TGTGCCAGCAGCTTGTCTTTGGGGACAGGGGCCTACAATGAGCAGTTCTTC
CDR3: CASSLSLGTGAYNEQFF

size: .
J: TRBJ2-7
D: TRBD2
V: TRBV14
DNA: TGTGCCAGCAGCCAAGTCAGTCTAGCGGGATCCTACGAGCAGTACTTC
CDR3: CASSQVSLAGSYEQYF

size: .
J: TRBJ1-1
D: TRBD1
V: TRBV5-1
DNA: TGCGCCAGCCAACAGGGGGGCACTGAAGCTTTCTTT
CDR3: CASQQGGTEAFF

size: .
J: TRBJ1-4
D: TRBD1
V: TRBV5-1
DNA: TGCGCCAGCAGCCTGGACAGGGCTAATGAAAAACTGTTTTTT
CDR3: CASSLDRANEKLFF

size: once
J: TRBJ1-2
D: .
V: TRBV5-1
DNA: TGCGCCAGCAGCTCCGGGGGTAGCTATGGCTACACCTTC
CDR3: CASSSGGSYGYTF

size: .
J: TRBJ1-2
D: TRBD1
V: TRBV6-4
DNA: TGTGCCAGCAGTGGGACAGGCACCTATGGCTACACCTTC
CDR3: CASSGTGTYGYTF

size: .
J: TRBJ2-3
D: .
V: TRBV19
DNA: TGTGCCAGTAGTATCGAAGGGGGTGGCACAGATACGCAGTATTTT
CDR3: CASSIEGGGTDTQYF

size: once
J: TRBJ2-1
D: TRBD2
V: TRBV4-1
DNA: TGCGCCAGCAAAGAAAGACTAGCGGGGGCGAATGAGCAGTTCTTC
CDR3: CASKERLAGANEQFF

size: .
J: TRBJ2-7
D: .
V: TRBV5-1
DNA: TGCGCCAGCAGTATCATGACTGACTCCTACGAGCAGTACTTC
CDR3: CASSIMTDSYEQYF

size: .
J: TRBJ1-1
D: TRBD1
V: TRBV4-1
DNA: TGCGCCAGCAGCCAAGCCTCAGGGGGCACTGAAGCTTTCTTT
CDR3: CASSQASGGTEAFF

size: .
J: TRBJ2-5
D: TRBD2
V: TRBV3-1/TRBV3-2
DNA: TGTGCCAGCAGTCAACTCGGACTAGACACCACCCAGTACTTC
CDR3: CASSQLGLDTTQYF

size: .
J: TRBJ1-3
D: TRBD1
V: TRBV7-9
DNA: TGTGCCAGCAGCTTAGCGGGGACAGGGAGGAACACCATATATTTT
CDR3: CASSLAGTGRNTIYF

size: few
J: TRBJ1-5
D: TRBD1
V: TRBV19
DNA: TGTGCCAGTAGTAGACCGGGACAGGGTCCTCAGCCCCAGCATTTT
CDR3: CASSRPGQGPQPQHF